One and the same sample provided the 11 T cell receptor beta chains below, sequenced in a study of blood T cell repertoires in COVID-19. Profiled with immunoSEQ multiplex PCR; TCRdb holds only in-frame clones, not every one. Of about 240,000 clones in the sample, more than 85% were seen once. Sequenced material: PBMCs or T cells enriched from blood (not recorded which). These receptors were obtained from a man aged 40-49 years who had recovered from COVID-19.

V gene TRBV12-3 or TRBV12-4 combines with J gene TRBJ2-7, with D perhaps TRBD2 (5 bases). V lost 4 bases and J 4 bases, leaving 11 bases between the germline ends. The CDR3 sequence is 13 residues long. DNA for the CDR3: TGTGCCAGCAGTTCAGGCGGGCAATACGAGCAGTACTTC. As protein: CASSSGGQYEQYF.

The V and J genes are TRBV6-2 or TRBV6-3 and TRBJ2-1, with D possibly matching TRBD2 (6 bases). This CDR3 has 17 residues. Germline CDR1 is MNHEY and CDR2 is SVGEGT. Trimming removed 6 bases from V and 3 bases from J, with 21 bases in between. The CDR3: CASSTFSRGGDYNEQFF. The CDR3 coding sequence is TGTGCCAGCAGCACATTTTCACGAGGCGGGGACTACAATGAGCAGTTCTTC.

The CDR3 loop reads CASNPQGQINYGYTF. CDR3 DNA: TGTGCCAGCAACCCCCAGGGACAGATTAACTATGGCTACACCTTC. The J gene is TRBJ1-2, the V gene TRBV6-5, with 7 bases fitting TRBD1. The CDR3 sequence is 15 residues long. J was trimmed by 1 base and V by 7 bases; bases with no gene match: 9. The germline V gene has CDR1 MNHEY and CDR2 SVGAGI.

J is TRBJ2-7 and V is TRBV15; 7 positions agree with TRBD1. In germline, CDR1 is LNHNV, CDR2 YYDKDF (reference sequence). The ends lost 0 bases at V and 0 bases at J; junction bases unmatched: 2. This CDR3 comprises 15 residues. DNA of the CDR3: TGTGCCACCAGCAGAGAACAGGGGTACTCCTACGAGCAGTACTTC. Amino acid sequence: CATSREQGYSYEQYF.

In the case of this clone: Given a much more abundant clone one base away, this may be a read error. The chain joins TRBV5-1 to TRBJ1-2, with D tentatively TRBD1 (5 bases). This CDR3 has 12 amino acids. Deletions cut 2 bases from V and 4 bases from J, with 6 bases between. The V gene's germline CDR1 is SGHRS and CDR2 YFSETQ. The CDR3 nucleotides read TGCGCCAGCAGCTTCGACAGCTATGGCTACACCTTC. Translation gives CASSFDSYGYTF.

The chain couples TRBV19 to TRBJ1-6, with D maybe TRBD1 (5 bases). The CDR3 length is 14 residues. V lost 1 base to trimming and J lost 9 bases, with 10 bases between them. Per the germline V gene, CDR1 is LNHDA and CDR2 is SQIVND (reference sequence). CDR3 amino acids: CASSIAQDGSPLHF. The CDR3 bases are TGTGCCAGTAGTATAGCACAGGACGGTTCACCCCTCCACTTT.

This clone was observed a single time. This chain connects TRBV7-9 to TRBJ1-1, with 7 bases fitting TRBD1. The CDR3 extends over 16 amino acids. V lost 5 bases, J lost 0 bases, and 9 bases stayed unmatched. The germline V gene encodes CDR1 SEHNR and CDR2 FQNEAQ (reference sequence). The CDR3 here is CASSIQGGTVNTEAFF. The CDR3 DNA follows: TGTGCCAGCAGCATACAAGGTGGGACAGTGAACACTGAAGCTTTCTTT. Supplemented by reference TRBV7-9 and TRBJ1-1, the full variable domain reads DTGVSQNPRHKITKRGQNVTFRCDPISEHNRLYWYRQTLGQGPEFLTYFQNEAQLEKSRLLSDRFSAERPKGSFSTLEIQRTEQGDSAMYLCASSIQGGTVNTEAFFGQGTRLTVV.

The CDR3 reads CSASGATQSLAKNIQYF. CDR3 DNA sequence: TGCAGTGCTAGTGGTGCGACTCAGAGCCTAGCCAAAAACATTCAGTACTTC. The V gene is TRBV20-1, the J gene TRBJ2-4; no clear D. The CDR3 is 17 amino acids. From germline, CDR1 is DFQATT and CDR2 SNEGSKA (reference sequence). Trimming stripped 3 bases from V and 0 bases from J, with 18 bases between.

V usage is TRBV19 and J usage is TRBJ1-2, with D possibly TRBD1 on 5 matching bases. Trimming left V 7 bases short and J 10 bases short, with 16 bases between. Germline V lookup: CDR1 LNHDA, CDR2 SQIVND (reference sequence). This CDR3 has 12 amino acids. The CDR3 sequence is CASTVWGGDYTF. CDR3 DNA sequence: TGTGCCAGTACCGTGTGGGGGGGAGACTACACCTTC.

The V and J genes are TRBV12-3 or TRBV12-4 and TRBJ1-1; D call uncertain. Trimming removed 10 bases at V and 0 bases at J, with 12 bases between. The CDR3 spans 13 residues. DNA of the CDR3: TGTGCCAACTCACAGTTTATGAACACTGAAGCTTTCTTT. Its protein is CANSQFMNTEAFF.

The CDR3 region is CASSGGRDEKLFF. The CDR3 DNA reads TGTGCCAGCTCAGGGGGTAGGGATGAAAAACTGTTTTTT. This chain uses TRBV6-5 with TRBJ1-4; 7 positions match TRBD1. V gave up 8 bases and J gave up 6 bases; unmatched junction bases: 6. The CDR3 sequence is 13 residues long. The germline gives CDR1 MNHEY, CDR2 SVGAGI.